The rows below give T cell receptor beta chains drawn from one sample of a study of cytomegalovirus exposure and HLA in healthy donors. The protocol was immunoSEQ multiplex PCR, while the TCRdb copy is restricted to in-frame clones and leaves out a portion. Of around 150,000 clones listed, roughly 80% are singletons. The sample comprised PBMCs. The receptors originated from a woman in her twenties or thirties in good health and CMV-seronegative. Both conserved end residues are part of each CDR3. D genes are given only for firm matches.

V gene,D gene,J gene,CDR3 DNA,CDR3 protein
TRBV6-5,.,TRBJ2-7,TGTGCCAGCAGTTACGCCGGACAGACCGAGCAGTACTTC,CASSYAGQTEQYF
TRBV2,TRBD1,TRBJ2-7,TGTGCCAGTTTGACAGGGGGCGGCTACGAGCAGTACTTC,CASLTGGGYEQYF
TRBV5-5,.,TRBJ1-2,TGTGCCAGCAGCTCGTATCTCGCCGGCTATGGCTACACCTTC,CASSSYLAGYGYTF
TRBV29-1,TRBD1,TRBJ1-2,TGCAGCGTTGAACCCGGGACAGGACTCTATGGCTACACCTTC,CSVEPGTGLYGYTF
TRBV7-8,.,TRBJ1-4,TGTGCCAGCAGCTTAAGCGGGCAGACCTATAATGAAAAACTGTTTTTT,CASSLSGQTYNEKLFF
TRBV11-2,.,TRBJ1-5,TGTGCCAGCAGCTTAACTTCGGGGATGAATCAGCCCCAGCATTTT,CASSLTSGMNQPQHF
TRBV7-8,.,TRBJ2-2,TGTGCCAGCAGCTTAATCGAGACCGGGGAGCTGTTTTTT,CASSLIETGELFF
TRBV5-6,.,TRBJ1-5,TGTGCCAGCAGCTTGAATCGGGAGCGCCAGCATTTT,CASSLNRERQHF
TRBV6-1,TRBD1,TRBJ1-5,TGTGCCAGCCTGTGGACAGGGAGCAATCAGCCCCAGCATTTT,CASLWTGSNQPQHF
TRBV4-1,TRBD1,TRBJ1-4,TGCGCCAGCAGCCAAACTACTGACAGGGACCTTAATGAAAAACTGTTTTTT,CASSQTTDRDLNEKLFF